The 8 T cell receptor beta chains below were found in one sample sequenced in a study of T cells after yellow fever vaccination. TCRdb reanalysed the 5' RACE reads using MiXCR and keeps one entry per CDR3 protein. The data contain 46,000 or so distinct CDR3 sequences, 5% to 8% of them singletons. Here the sequenced sample was PBMCs, either bulk or a sorted T-cell subset (CD4+, CD8+, memory, or dextramer-sorted; not recorded which), taken 45 days after the yellow fever booster vaccination. These receptors came from a man aged 25 to 45 who received the YFV17D yellow fever vaccine.

This clonotype appeared many times. The rearrangement links TRBV20-1 to TRBJ1-5; 10 positions match TRBD1. V shed 4 bases, J shed 6 bases, and the junction held 12 bases outside the gene matches. Germline V lookup: CDR1 DFQATT, CDR2 SNEGSKA (reference sequence). This CDR3 region has 16 residues. The CDR3 region is CSATSRDRGGSQPQHF. Here the CDR3 DNA reads TGCAGTGCTACCTCTAGGGACAGGGGAGGAAGTCAGCCCCAGCATTTT.

The J gene is TRBJ2-2, the V gene TRBV27; D remains ambiguous. This CDR3 is 14 amino acids long. CDR1 and CDR2 from the germline V gene are MNHEY and SMNVEV (reference sequence). Trimming removed 6 bases at V and 0 bases at J, with 8 bases between. The CDR3 here is CASRLVANTGELFF. The CDR3 nucleotides read TGTGCCAGCAGATTGGTCGCGAACACCGGGGAGCTGTTTTTT.

This clonotype was detected many times. CDR3: CASSASGGTYNEQFF. The CDR3 nucleotides are TGTGCCAGCAGCGCCTCGGGCGGCACCTACAATGAGCAGTTCTTC. The chain is built from TRBV9 and TRBJ2-1, with no clear D. CDR3 length: 15 residues. The V end lost 3 bases, the J end lost 2 bases, and 12 bases lay between the germline ends. Germline V gene data show CDR1 as SGDLS and CDR2 as YYNGEE.

This clonotype was seen many times. This CDR3 reads CASSLRRTLNEQFF. The CDR3, as DNA: TGTGCCAGCAGCCTACGTCGAACTCTCAATGAGCAGTTCTTC. The chain links TRBV7-2 to TRBJ2-1; D call uncertain. CDR3 size: 14 residues. The germline CDR1 and CDR2 sequences are SGHTA and FQGNSA. V lost 5 bases and J 6 bases, leaving 14 bases between the germline ends.

This clonotype was found many times. The chain uses TRBV29-1 and TRBJ2-7; D might be TRBD2 (7 bases). V was trimmed by 1 base and J by 4 bases, leaving 11 bases between them. CDR1 is SQVTM, CDR2 ANQGSEA, per germline. The CDR3 extends over 13 amino acids. Here the CDR3 DNA reads TGCAGCGTTGAAGGAGGGGGGGGTTACGAGCAGTACTTC. Its translation: CSVEGGGGYEQYF.

This clonotype was seen a handful of times. V is TRBV7-8 and J is TRBJ2-7; a possible D gene is TRBD2 (6 bases). The CDR3 is 12 amino acids. Trimming shortened V by 5 bases and J by 4 bases, and 9 bases separated the two germline ends. Germline-derived CDR1 and CDR2 are SGHVS and FQNEAQ. The CDR3 sequence is CASSHGSYEQYF. The CDR3 bases are TGTGCCAGCAGCCACGGGAGTTACGAGCAGTACTTC.

This clonotype has a count of ten or more. The gene calls are TRBV4-3 and TRBJ2-7, with D unclear. This CDR3 spans 15 amino acids. The V gene's germline CDR1 is LGHNA and CDR2 YSLEER. V lost 7 bases and J lost 0, with 16 bases in between. The CDR3 nucleotides read TGCGCCAGCAAACAGACACCTAAGGTCTCCTACGAGCAGTACTTC. Residues: CASKQTPKVSYEQYF.

The table lists this clonotype with many counts. This sequence joins TRBV12-3 or TRBV12-4 and TRBJ2-3, with 9 bases aligning to TRBD1. This CDR3 comprises 12 residues. The ends lost 6 bases at V and 14 bases at J; junction bases unmatched: 9. In DNA form, the CDR3 reads TGTGCCAGCAGGGCCACAGGGGGCGCTCGGTATTTT. Its translation is CASRATGGARYF.